This T cell receptor beta chain was profiled in a study of cytomegalovirus exposure and HLA in healthy donors. Overall study: HLA-typed donors contributed approximately 92 million unique TCRs, which were held in an early data release.

V lost 0 bases to trimming and J lost 4 bases; unmatched junction nucleotides: 5. Germline CDR1 reads LGHNA; CDR2 reads YSLEER. The CDR3 runs 15 residues. Study-level points and caveats: V segments that were indistinguishable, TRBV6-2 and TRBV6-3 among them, were omitted from analysis. No immune exposure information besides CMV serostatus was available.

This clone was observed a handful of times. Antigen unknown. Amplification used 60 Vbeta primers and 13 Jbeta primers. Clones were sequenced by immunoSEQ multiplex PCR, and TCRdb holds only the in-frame ones, with some missing. Altogether 120,000 to 150,000 clones are present, around 72% being singletons, with the ten largest covering approximately 2%. The chain joins TRBV4-3 to TRBJ2-5, with TRBD1 identical over 7 bases. The sequence was obtained from a man aged 35-49 years in good health and CMV-seronegative. Input material: PBMCs. CDR3 in amino acids: CASSQETGVGETQYF. CDR3 coding DNA: TGCGCCAGCAGCCAAGAAACAGGGGTAGGAGAGACCCAGTACTTC.